This T cell receptor (beta chain) was sequenced in a study of blood T cell repertoires in COVID-19. Study information: The samples span acute and convalescent COVID-19 from the United States, Italy and Spain. T cells, B-cell-depleted T cells, or PBMCs provided the cDNA or gDNA that served as material.

The CDR3 runs 15 residues. Trimming stripped 0 bases from V and 0 bases from J, with 8 bases between. In germline, CDR1 is ENHRY, CDR2 SYGVKD. Study processing details: The authors estimated nucleated cell counts from reference gene primer amplification. TCRdb's table, derived via immunoSEQ multiplex PCR, lists solely in-frame clones and lacks some. V, J and clone size derive from that table, while D and trimming were established from the DNA sequence. The profile shows approximately 60,000 clones, about four fifths of them singletons. Sequencing was carried out using peripheral blood. V usage is TRBV10-3 and J usage is TRBJ1-1; D gene unclear. This receptor was identified in a man in his 70s with active COVID-19. CDR3 protein: CAISESQQLNTEAFF. CDR3 sequence (DNA): TGTGCCATCAGTGAGTCGCAACAGCTGAACACTGAAGCTTTCTTT.